Given below is one T cell receptor beta chain in context. Its specific antigen is unknown. Base qualities are not at hand, and no much larger clone is one base apart. Collaborating institutions collected whole blood in K2EDTA tubes following their own protocols. For TCRbeta analysis, collaborators shipped samples in one of three forms: frozen whole blood, isolated PBMCs, or DNA extracted from either of those sample types. TCRbeta CDR3 regions were amplified from genomic DNA by means of the immunoSEQ Assay, a bias-controlled multiplex PCR. The study's processing was this. Within the assay, amplification of reference gene primers was used to estimate how many nucleated cells each sample contained. To quantify the absolute abundance of each unique TCRbeta CDR3 rearrangement, sequence reads were collapsed and filtered. For each sample, productive Simpson clonality was calculated by taking the square root of Simpson's diversity index across productive rearrangements. TCRdb obtained this table from immuneACCESS and retained in-frame rearrangements with V and J assigned. These tables miss some clones; where compared with another copy, unresolved V genes account for less than half of the shortfall, and the remainder is unexplained. V and J calls and clone size are as listed in that table; D and trimming were resolved from the DNA. A total of some 98,000 clones appear in this sample, roughly 82% of them only once. The top ten constitute roughly a tenth of the sample.

The V and J ends are trimmed by 2 bases and 1 base, leaving 8 bases between them. In the germline V gene, CDR1 corresponds to MNHEY and CDR2 to SVGAGI. The CDR3 measures 14 amino acids from cysteine to phenylalanine. Of the read, only the CDR3 DNA is kept; its 42 bases are in frame from base 1. The sample is drawn from a study of blood T cell repertoires in COVID-19 (dated by TCRdb to about 2020). About the study as a whole: The collaborator samples originated in the United States, Italy and Spain and spanned the acute and convalescent phases of COVID-19. The material from the prospective study consisted of cDNA or gDNA derived from T cells, B-cell-depleted T cells, or PBMCs. The repertoires were released in a freely available public database meant as a resource for research on the immune response to SARS-CoV-2. A de-identified subject ID, COVID-19 status, age in years and sex were almost always included in the sample metadata. Where available, HLA class I and class II types were taken from metadata supplied by the sample provider and were not determined by assay-based typing. Deeply sampled blood TCRbeta repertoires from subjects exposed to, actively infected with, or recovered from COVID-19 were included in the dataset. The samples were drawn from two sources: the first 160 participants of the ongoing ImmuneRACE study, and some 1,300 subjects contributed by 6 global collaborators. Summary of the overall study and its limitations: The amount of clinical and demographic metadata varied by source and participant and was provided uncurated.

The chain is encoded by TRBV6-5 joined to TRBJ1-1; matching of 5 bases hints at TRBD1 as the D gene. The receptor was derived from a man between 65 and 85 years old with active or convalescent COVID-19. The sequenced sample consisted of peripheral blood. The sequenced DNA: TGTGCCAGCAGTTACGACAGTTCGAACACTGAAGCTTTCTTT. This translates into CASSYDSSNTEAFF.